This is a list of T cell receptor beta chains from one sample in a study of cytomegalovirus exposure and HLA in healthy donors. Sequencing was performed with immunoSEQ multiplex PCR; in TCRdb, only in-frame clones are kept and a portion is missing. This table holds some 150,000 clones, roughly nine tenths found once. Sequencing was performed on PBMCs. The receptors originated from a woman aged 18-35 years in good health and CMV-seropositive. Both conserved end residues are part of each CDR3. D genes are given only for firm matches. The size field is filled for only some rows; it gives once, few, many or a size class.

clone size	V gene	J gene	D gene	CDR3 protein	CDR3 DNA
.	TRBV4-3	TRBJ2-2	TRBD2	CASSQESSGLTGELFF	TGCGCCAGCAGCCAAGAGTCTAGCGGATTAACCGGGGAGCTGTTTTTT
few	TRBV10-3	TRBJ1-4	TRBD1	CAINDRGGEKLFF	TGTGCCATCAATGACAGGGGTGGGGAAAAACTGTTTTTT
.	TRBV2	TRBJ1-4	.	CASKTANEKLFF	TGTGCCAGCAAGACAGCTAATGAAAAACTGTTTTTT
.	TRBV19	TRBJ2-7	.	CASRDRQIYPYEQYF	TGTGCCAGTAGGGATCGACAGATCTACCCCTACGAGCAGTACTTC
.	TRBV5-1	TRBJ2-2	TRBD2	CASSSLAGYNTGELFF	TGCGCCAGCAGCTCGCTAGCGGGATATAACACCGGGGAGCTGTTTTTT
few	TRBV7-8	TRBJ2-7	.	CASSFGRGPYEQYF	TGTGCCAGCAGCTTTGGCAGGGGCCCCTACGAGCAGTACTTC
.	TRBV5-6	TRBJ2-1	.	CASSLGGISYNEQFF	TGTGCCAGCAGTCTGGGCGGGATCTCCTACAATGAGCAGTTCTTC
.	TRBV29-1	TRBJ2-5	.	CSVDSSLETQYF	TGCAGCGTGGACTCTTCCCTGGAGACCCAGTACTTC
.	TRBV6-6	TRBJ1-5	TRBD1	CASSYLGTGVAAQHF	TGTGCCAGCAGTTACTTGGGGACAGGAGTGGCGGCCCAGCATTTT
.	TRBV29-1	TRBJ2-5	.	CSVGYSQETQYF	TGCAGCGTTGGGTACAGCCAAGAGACCCAGTACTTC
.	TRBV9	TRBJ1-2	TRBD1	CASSVAGGQDNYGYTF	TGTGCCAGCAGCGTAGCGGGGGGACAGGATAACTATGGCTACACCTTC
.	TRBV11-1	TRBJ2-7	TRBD2	CASRGDSGSVAYEQYF	TGTGCCAGCAGGGGTGATAGCGGGAGCGTCGCCTACGAGCAGTACTTC
.	TRBV30	TRBJ2-5	TRBD2	CAWTSGRAYETQYF	TGTGCCTGGACTAGCGGGAGGGCCTACGAGACCCAGTACTTC
.	TRBV7-3	TRBJ2-7	TRBD1	CASSLTGQSSYEQYF	TGTGCCAGCAGCTTAACGGGACAGAGCTCCTACGAGCAGTACTTC
.	TRBV27	TRBJ1-2	.	CASSPPRTLGYGYTF	TGTGCCAGCAGTCCCCCTCGCACCCTAGGCTATGGCTACACCTTC
.	TRBV5-4	TRBJ2-2	.	CASSREPRLIRGTGELFF	TGTGCCAGCAGCCGAGAACCAAGGCTCATCCGAGGCACCGGGGAGCTGTTTTTT
.	TRBV30	TRBJ1-1	.	CAWEESRAGEAFF	TGTGCCTGGGAGGAGTCCAGGGCTGGGGAAGCTTTCTTT
.	TRBV27	TRBJ1-2	.	CASSPGSLNYGYTF	TGTGCCAGCAGTCCAGGTAGTCTTAACTATGGCTACACCTTC
.	TRBV29-1	TRBJ2-3	.	CSVESRGKAGVGTDTQYF	TGCAGCGTTGAGTCCAGGGGCAAGGCGGGAGTCGGCACAGATACGCAGTATTTT
.	TRBV6-6	TRBJ1-2	.	CASRGEGGIYGYTF	TGTGCCAGCAGGGGGGAGGGGGGCATCTATGGCTACACCTTC
.	TRBV7-9	TRBJ2-1	TRBD1	CASSFLDRDEQFF	TGTGCCAGCAGCTTTCTGGACAGGGACGAGCAGTTCTTC
.	TRBV27	TRBJ2-1	.	CASSSPKGGGRAVF	TGTGCCAGCAGTTCCCCCAAAGGCGGCGGGCGAGCGGTCTTC
.	TRBV28	TRBJ2-7	TRBD2	CASSFSFSGRSYEQYF	TGTGCCAGCAGTTTCTCTTTTAGCGGGAGATCCTACGAGCAGTACTTC
.	TRBV6-6	TRBJ1-2	TRBD1	CASSLDRGRVYGYTF	TGTGCCAGCAGTTTGGACAGGGGGCGGGTCTATGGCTACACCTTC
.	TRBV28	TRBJ1-3	.	CASSLAATGNTIYF	TGTGCCAGCAGTTTGGCGGCCACTGGAAACACCATATATTTT
.	TRBV14	TRBJ2-2	TRBD1	CASSQDHLSGTGRAGELFF	TGTGCCAGCAGCCAAGACCATCTCTCCGGGACAGGGCGGGCCGGGGAGCTGTTTTTT